One sample yielded the 8 T cell receptor beta chains listed below, sequenced in a study of pediatric ulcerative colitis. Rectal tissue came from one to two pinch biopsies taken at colonoscopy. The table came from immunoSEQ multiplex PCR; TCRdb's copy has only in-frame clones and leaves some out. The sample carries approximately 11,000 clones, 82% recorded once. The material sequenced was gut tissue. These receptors all stem from a girl aged 10-17 years who was a control in a study of pediatric ulcerative colitis.

The CDR3: CASSPSGRGDEQFF. The CDR3 nucleotides read TGTGCCAGCAGCCCTAGCGGGAGGGGGGATGAGCAGTTCTTC. This chain joins TRBV7-3 and TRBJ2-1, with 12 bases aligning to TRBD2. Germline values: CDR1 SGHTA, CDR2 FQGTGA. With 5 bases clipped from V and 8 bases from J, the junction kept 4 bases outside the gene matches. The CDR3 covers 14 residues.

V gene TRBV6-7 combines with J gene TRBJ2-5; maybe TRBD1 (5 bases). TRBV6-7 is known as an ORF, though its function is uncertain. The CDR3 loop spans 16 amino acids. Trimming shortened V by 7 bases and J by 0 bases, and 18 bases separated the two germline ends. The chain's CDR3 is CASNLTDLRYQETQYF. CDR3 in DNA: TGTGCCAGCAATCTGACAGATTTACGGTACCAAGAGACCCAGTACTTC.

The chain has TRBV10-3 and TRBJ2-7; D is undetermined. The CDR3 contains 13 residues. Germline-derived CDR1 and CDR2 are ENHRY and SYGVKD. The V end was cut by 4 bases, the J end by 0 bases, with 7 bases between. This CDR3 reads CAISVPSSYEQYF. The CDR3 DNA sequence: TGTGCCATCAGTGTACCCAGCTCCTACGAGCAGTACTTC.

V usage is TRBV4-2 and J usage is TRBJ2-7, with TRBD2 matching 11 bases. This CDR3 is built from 22 residues. The germline V gene has CDR1 LGHNA and CDR2 YNFKEQ. After removal of 2 bases from V and 3 bases from J, the junction contained 24 bases not matched to a gene. The CDR3: CASSQFPSNLTSGARGLYEQYF. The CDR3 nucleotides are TGTGCCAGCAGCCAATTCCCCTCTAACCTGACTAGCGGGGCCCGTGGGCTCTACGAGCAGTACTTC.

The J gene is TRBJ1-3, the V gene TRBV15, with D perhaps matching TRBD1 (5 bases). The CDR3 has 16 residues. V dropped 0 bases and J dropped 6 bases, with 15 bases sitting between them. Germline assignment: CDR1 LNHNV and CDR2 YYDKDF (reference sequence). CDR3 DNA sequence: TGTGCCACCAGCAGAGATCTCGGATCAGGGAAAAACACCATATATTTT. Its protein product is CATSRDLGSGKNTIYF.

V gene TRBV19 combines with J gene TRBJ1-2, with TRBD1 matching 7 bases. Germline V gives CDR1 LNHDA, CDR2 SQIVND (reference sequence). The CDR3 has 13 residues. V trimming: 10 bases; J trimming: 2 bases; junction bases outside the gene matches: 7. The DNA of the CDR3 is TGTGCCACCAGGGGACAGTCCAACTATGGCTACACCTTC. Amino acid sequence: CATRGQSNYGYTF.

The chain joins TRBV5-1 to TRBJ1-1, with 12 positions matching TRBD1. V lost 4 bases and J lost 4; bases outside the gene matches: 17. The length of the CDR3 is 19 residues. Germline CDR1 is SGHRS and CDR2 is YFSETQ. CDR3 in amino acids: CASSRSKTGTGGPGTEAFF. For the CDR3, the DNA is TGCGCCAGCAGCCGATCTAAAACCGGGACAGGGGGCCCCGGCACTGAAGCTTTCTTT. Full variable domain (missing parts from reference TRBV5-1 and TRBJ1-1): KAGVTQTPRYLIKTRGQQVTLSCSPISGHRSVSWYQQTPGQGLQFLFEYFSETQRNKGNFPGRFSGRQFSNSRSEMNVSTLELGDSALYLCASSRSKTGTGGPGTEAFFGQGTRLTVV.

The chain combines TRBV6-1 with TRBJ2-7; 7 bases are a match to TRBD1. Germline CDR1 is MNHNS and CDR2 is SASEGT. The CDR3 extends over 13 amino acids. Trimming took 6 bases from V and 6 from J; bases not matched to a gene: 8. This CDR3 reads CASRQAAGGEQYF. CDR3 coding DNA: TGTGCCAGCAGGCAGGCCGCAGGGGGCGAGCAGTACTTC.